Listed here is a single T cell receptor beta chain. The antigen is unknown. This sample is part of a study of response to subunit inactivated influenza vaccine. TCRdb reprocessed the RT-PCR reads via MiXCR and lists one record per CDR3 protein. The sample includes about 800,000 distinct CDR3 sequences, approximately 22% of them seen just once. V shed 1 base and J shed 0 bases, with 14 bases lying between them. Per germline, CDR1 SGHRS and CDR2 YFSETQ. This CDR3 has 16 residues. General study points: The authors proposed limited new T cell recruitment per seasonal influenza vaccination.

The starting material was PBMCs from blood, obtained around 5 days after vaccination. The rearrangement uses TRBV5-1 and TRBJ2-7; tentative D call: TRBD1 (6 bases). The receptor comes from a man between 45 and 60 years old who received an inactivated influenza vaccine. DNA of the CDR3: TGCGCCAGCAGCTTGTTAGGGGGACCGAGCTCCTACGAGCAGTACTTC. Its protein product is CASSLLGGPSSYEQYF.